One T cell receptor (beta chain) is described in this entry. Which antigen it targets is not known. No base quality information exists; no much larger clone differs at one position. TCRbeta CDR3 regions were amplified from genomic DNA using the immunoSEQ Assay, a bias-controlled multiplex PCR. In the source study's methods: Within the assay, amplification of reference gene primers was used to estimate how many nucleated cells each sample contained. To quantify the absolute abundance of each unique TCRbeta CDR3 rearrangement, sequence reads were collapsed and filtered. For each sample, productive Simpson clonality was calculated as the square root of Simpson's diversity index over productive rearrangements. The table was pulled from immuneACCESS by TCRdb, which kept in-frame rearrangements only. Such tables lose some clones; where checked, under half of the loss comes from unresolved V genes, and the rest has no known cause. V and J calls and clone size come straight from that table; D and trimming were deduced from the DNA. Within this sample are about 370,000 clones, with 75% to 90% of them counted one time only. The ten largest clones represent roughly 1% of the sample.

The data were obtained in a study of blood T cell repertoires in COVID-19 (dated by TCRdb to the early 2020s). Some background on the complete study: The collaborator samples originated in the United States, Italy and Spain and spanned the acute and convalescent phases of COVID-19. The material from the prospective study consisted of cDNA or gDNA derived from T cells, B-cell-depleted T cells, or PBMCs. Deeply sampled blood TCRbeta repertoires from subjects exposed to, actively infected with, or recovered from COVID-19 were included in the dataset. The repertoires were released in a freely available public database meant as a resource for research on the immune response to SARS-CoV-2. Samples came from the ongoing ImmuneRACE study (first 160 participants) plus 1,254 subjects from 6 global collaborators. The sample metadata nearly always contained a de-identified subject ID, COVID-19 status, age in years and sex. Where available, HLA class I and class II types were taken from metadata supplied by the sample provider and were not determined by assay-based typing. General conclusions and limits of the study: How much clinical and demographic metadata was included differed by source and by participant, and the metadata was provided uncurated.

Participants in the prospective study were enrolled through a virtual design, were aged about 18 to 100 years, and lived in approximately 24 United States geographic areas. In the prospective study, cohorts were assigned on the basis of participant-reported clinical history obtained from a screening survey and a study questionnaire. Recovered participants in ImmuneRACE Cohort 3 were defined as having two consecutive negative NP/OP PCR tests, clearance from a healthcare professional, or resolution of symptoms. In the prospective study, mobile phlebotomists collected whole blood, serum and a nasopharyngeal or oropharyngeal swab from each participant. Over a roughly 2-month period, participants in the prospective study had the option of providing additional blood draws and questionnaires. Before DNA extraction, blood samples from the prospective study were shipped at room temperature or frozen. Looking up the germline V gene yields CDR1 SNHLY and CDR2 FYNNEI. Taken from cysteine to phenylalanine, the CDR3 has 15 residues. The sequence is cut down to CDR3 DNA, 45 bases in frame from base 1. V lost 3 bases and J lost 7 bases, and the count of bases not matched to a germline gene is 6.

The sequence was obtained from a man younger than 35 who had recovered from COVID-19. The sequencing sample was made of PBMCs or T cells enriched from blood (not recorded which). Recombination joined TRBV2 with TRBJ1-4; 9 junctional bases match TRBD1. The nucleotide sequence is TGTGCCAGCAGTGAGCGACAGGGGGGCGGTGAAAAACTGTTTTTT. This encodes CASSERQGGGEKLFF.